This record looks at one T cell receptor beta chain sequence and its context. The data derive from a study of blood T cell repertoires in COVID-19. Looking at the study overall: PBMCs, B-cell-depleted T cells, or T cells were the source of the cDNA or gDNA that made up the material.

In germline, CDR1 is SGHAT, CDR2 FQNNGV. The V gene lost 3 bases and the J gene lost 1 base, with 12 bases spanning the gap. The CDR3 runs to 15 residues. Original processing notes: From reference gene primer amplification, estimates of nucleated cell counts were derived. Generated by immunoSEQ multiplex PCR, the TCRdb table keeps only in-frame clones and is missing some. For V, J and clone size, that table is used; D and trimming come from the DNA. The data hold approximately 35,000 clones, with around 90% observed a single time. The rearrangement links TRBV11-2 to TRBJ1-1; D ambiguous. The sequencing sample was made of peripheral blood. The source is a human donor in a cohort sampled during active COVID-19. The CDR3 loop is CASSLVSSGNTEAFF. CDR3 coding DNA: TGTGCCAGCAGCTTGGTGTCATCCGGGAACACTGAAGCTTTCTTT.